This entry is about one T cell receptor beta chain. The assay was immunoSEQ multiplex PCR, and TCRdb's table has in-frame clones only and misses some. The data show about 80,000 clones, 80% to 90% seen once. The germline V gene encodes CDR1 MRHNA and CDR2 SNTAGT. V dropped 6 bases and J dropped 1; count of bases not matched to a gene: 2. The CDR3 loop spans 14 amino acids. The data were taken from a study of control samples from healthy donors and cancer patients. This clonotype was obtained from a man in his sixties with head and neck cancer. The specimen sequenced was PBMCs. V is TRBV6-4 and J is TRBJ2-2; the match to TRBD2 covers 7 bases. The CDR3 nucleotides are TGTGCCAGCAGACTAGCGCAGAACACCGGGGAGCTGTTTTTT. This translates into CASRLAQNTGELFF.